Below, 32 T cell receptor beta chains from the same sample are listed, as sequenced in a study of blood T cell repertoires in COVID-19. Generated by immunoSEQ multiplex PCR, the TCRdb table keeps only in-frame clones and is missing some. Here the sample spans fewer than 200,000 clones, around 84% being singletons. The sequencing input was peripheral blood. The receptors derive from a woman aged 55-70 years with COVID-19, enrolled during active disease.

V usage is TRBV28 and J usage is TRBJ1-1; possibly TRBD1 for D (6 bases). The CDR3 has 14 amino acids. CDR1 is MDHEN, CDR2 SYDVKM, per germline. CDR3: CIVGRGPMNTEAFF. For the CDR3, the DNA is TGTATCGTTGGCAGGGGACCCATGAACACTGAAGCTTTCTTT.

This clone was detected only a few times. CDR3 nucleotide sequence: TGCGCCAGCAGCCCCAGGGGAGATACGCAGTATTTT. Amino acid sequence: CASSPRGDTQYF. The rearrangement uses TRBV4-1 and TRBJ2-3, with a weak D call TRBD1 (6 bases). Germline V gives CDR1 MGHRA, CDR2 YSYEKL. The V and J ends lost 4 bases and 5 bases respectively, with 7 bases between them. There are 12 residues in the CDR3.

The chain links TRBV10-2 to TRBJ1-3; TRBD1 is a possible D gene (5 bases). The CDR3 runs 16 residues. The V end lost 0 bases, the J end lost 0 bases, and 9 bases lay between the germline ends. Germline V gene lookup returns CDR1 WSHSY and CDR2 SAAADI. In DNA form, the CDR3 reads TGCGCCAGCAGTGAGTCTAGGGGACTCTCTGGAAACACCATATATTTT. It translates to CASSESRGLSGNTIYF.

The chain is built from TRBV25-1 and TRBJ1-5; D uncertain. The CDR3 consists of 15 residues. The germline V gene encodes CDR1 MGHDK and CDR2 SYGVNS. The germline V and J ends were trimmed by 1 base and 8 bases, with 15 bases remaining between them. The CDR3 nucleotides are TGTGCCAGCAGTGAATTGGGAGGTCCCGCGGAGCCCCAGCATTTT. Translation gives CASSELGGPAEPQHF. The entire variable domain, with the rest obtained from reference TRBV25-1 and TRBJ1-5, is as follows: EADIYQTPRYLVIGTGKKITLECSQTMGHDKMYWYQQDPGMELHLIHYSYGVNSTEKGDLSSESTVSRIRTEHFPLTLESARPSHTSQYLCASSELGGPAEPQHFGDGTRLSIL.

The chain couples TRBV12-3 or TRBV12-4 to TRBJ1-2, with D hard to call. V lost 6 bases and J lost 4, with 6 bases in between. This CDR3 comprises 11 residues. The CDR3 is CASRTGYGYTF. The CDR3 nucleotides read TGTGCCAGCAGGACTGGCTATGGCTACACCTTC.

The CDR3, as DNA: TGTGCCAGCAGCTTTAGCGGGGGGGCAGATACGCAGTATTTT. This encodes CASSFSGGADTQYF. The rearrangement uses TRBV7-2 and TRBJ2-3; TRBD2 agrees at 11 bases. The junction had 0 bases not matched to a gene; V was cut back by 3 bases and J by 4 bases. Per the germline V gene, CDR1 is SGHTA and CDR2 is FQGNSA. There are 14 residues in the CDR3.

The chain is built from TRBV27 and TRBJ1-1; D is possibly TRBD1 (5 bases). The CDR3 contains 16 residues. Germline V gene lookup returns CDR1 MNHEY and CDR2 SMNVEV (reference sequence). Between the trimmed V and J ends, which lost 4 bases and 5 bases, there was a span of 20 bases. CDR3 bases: TGTGCCAGCAGTTCCCCCGTGAAGGGGCCCGGGACTGAAGCTTTCTTT. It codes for CASSSPVKGPGTEAFF.

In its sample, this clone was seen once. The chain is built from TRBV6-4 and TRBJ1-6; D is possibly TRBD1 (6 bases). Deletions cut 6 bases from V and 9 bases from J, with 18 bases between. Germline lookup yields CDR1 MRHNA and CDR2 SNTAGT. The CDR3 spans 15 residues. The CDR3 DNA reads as TGTGCCAGCAGCGATACAGGGTATGGGAGTTCACCCCTCCACTTT. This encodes CASSDTGYGSSPLHF.

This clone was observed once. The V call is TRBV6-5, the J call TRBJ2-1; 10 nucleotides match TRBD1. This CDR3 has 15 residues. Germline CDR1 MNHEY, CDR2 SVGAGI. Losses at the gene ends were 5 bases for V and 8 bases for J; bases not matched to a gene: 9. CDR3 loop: CASSIRDRGSDEQFF. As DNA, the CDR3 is TGTGCCAGCAGTATCCGGGACAGGGGTTCGGATGAGCAGTTCTTC.

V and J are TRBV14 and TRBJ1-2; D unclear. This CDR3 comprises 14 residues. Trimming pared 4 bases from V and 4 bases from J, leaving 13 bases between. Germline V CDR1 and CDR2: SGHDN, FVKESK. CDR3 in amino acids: CASSPDILGYGYTF. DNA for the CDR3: TGTGCCAGCAGCCCAGACATCCTCGGCTATGGCTACACCTTC.

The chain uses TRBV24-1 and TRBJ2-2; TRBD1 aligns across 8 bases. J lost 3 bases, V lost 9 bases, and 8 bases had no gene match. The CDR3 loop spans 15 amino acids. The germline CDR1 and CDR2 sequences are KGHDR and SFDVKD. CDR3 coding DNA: TGTGCCACCTCTGCCGGGACAGGTTACACCGGGGAGCTGTTTTTT. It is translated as CATSAGTGYTGELFF.

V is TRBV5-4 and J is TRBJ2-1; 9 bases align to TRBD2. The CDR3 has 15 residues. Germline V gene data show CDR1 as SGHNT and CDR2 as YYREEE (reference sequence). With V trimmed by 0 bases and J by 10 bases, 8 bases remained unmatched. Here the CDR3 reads CASSLVAGGLWEQFF. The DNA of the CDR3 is TGTGCCAGCAGCTTGGTTGCGGGAGGGCTCTGGGAGCAGTTCTTC.

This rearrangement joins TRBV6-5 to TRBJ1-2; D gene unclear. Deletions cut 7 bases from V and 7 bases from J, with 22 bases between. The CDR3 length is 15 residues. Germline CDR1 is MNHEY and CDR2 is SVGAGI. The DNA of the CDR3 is TGTGCCAGCACATCGGTAGGGAGCCCGTTGGGTGGCTACACCTTC. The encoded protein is CASTSVGSPLGGYTF.

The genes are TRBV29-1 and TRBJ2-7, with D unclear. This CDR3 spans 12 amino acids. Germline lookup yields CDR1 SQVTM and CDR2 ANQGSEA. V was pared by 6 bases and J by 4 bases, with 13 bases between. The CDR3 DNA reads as TGCAGCGTCGGAGAGGTACGTTACGAGCAGTACTTC. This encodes CSVGEVRYEQYF.

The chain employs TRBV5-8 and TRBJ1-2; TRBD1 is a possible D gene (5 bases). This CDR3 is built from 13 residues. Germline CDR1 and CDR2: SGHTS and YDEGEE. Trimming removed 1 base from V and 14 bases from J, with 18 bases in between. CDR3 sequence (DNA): TGTGCCAGCAGCTTGCAACAGGTTGTTGCGGGGACCTTC. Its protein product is CASSLQQVVAGTF. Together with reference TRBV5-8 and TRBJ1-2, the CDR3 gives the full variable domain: EAGVTQSPTHLIKTRGQQATLRCSPISGHTSVYWYQQALGLGLQFLLWYDEGEERNRGNFPPRFSGRQFPNYSSELNVNALELEDSALYLCASSLQQVVAGTFGSGTRLTVV.

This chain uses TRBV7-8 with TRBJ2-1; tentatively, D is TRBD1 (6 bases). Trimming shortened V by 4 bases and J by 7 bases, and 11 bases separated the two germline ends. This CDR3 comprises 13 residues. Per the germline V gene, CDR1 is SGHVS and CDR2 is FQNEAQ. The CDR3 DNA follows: TGTGCCAGCAGCTCCAGGGGTTGGAATGAGCAGTTCTTC. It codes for CASSSRGWNEQFF. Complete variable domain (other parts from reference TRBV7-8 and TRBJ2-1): GAGVSQSPRYKVAKRGQDVALRCDPISGHVSLFWYQQALGQGPEFLTYFQNEAQLDKSGLPSDRFFAERPEGSVSTLKIQRTQQEDSAVYLCASSSRGWNEQFFGPGTRLTVL.

In DNA, the CDR3 is TGTGCCAGCAGTTTGATGGGGACAGGGGACTATGGCTACACCTTC. Translation gives CASSLMGTGDYGYTF. V and J are TRBV27 and TRBJ1-2; 10 bases match TRBD1. CDR3 length equals 15 residues. Germline CDR1 reads MNHEY; CDR2 reads SMNVEV (reference sequence). V was pared by 3 bases and J by 3 bases, with 4 bases of the junction left unmatched.

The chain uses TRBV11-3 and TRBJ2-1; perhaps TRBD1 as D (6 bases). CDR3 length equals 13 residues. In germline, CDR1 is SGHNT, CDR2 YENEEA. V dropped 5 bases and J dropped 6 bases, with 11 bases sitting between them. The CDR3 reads CASSLNRANEQFF. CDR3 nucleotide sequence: TGTGCCAGCAGCCTTAACAGGGCCAATGAGCAGTTCTTC.

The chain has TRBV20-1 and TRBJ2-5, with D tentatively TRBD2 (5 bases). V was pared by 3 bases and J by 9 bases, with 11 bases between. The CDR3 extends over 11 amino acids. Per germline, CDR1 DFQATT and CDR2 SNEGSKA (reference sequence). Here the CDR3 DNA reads TGCAGTGCTAGGGAAAAGGAGGCCCAGTACTTC. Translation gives CSAREKEAQYF.

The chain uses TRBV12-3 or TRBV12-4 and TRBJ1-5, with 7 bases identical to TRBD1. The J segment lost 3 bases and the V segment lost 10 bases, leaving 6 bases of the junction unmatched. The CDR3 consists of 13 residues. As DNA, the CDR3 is TGTGCCACCTCGGGACAGATCAATCAGCCCCAGCATTTT. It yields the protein CATSGQINQPQHF.

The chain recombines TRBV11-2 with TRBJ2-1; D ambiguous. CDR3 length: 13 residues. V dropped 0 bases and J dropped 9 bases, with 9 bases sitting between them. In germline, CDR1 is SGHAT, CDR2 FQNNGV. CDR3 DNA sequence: TGTGCCAGCAGCTTAGAGTATGGGCGTGAGCAGTTCTTC. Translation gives CASSLEYGREQFF.

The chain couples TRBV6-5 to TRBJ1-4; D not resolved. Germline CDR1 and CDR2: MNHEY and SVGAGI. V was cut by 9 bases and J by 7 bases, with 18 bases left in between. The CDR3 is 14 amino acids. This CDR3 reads CASSPKRGSEKLFF. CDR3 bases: TGTGCCAGTAGCCCAAAGCGGGGAAGTGAAAAACTGTTTTTT.

Here the CDR3 DNA reads TGTGCCAGCAGCTTGTATGAGGGTCAGCCCCAGCATTTT. It codes for CASSLYEGQPQHF. The chain combines TRBV7-6 with TRBJ1-5; D is ambiguous. This CDR3 region has 13 residues. Between the trimmed V and J ends, which lost 3 bases and 6 bases, there was a span of 9 bases. The germline CDR1 and CDR2 sequences are SGHVS and FNYEAQ.

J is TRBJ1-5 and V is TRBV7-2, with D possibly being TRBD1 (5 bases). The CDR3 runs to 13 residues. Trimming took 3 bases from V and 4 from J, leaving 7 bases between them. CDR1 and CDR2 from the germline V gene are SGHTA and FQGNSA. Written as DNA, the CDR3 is TGTGCCAGCAGCTTTTCAGGGAATCAGCCCCAGCATTTT. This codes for CASSFSGNQPQHF.

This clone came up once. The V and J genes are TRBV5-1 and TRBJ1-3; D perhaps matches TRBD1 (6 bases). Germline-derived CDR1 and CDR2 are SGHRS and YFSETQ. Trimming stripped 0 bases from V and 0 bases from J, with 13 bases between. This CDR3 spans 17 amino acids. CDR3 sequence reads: CASSLGKGDPSGNTIYF. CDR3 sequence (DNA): TGCGCCAGCAGCTTGGGAAAGGGGGATCCCTCTGGAAACACCATATATTTT.

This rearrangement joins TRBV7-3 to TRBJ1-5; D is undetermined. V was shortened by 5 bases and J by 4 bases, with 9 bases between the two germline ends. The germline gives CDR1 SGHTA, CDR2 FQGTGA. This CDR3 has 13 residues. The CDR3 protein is CASSRGLNQPQHF. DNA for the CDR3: TGTGCCAGCAGCCGCGGATTAAATCAGCCCCAGCATTTT.

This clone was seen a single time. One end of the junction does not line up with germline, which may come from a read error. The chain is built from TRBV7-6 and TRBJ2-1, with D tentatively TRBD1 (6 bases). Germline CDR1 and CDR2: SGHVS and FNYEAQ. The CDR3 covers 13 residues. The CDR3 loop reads CASRPTRDKEQFF. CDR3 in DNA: TGTGCCAGCAGACCCACCCGGGACAAGGAGCAGTTCTTC.

For the CDR3, the DNA is TGTGCCAGCAGCTCAGAGGACTCCTACGAGCAGTACTTC. It encodes CASSSEDSYEQYF. This chain joins TRBV7-3 and TRBJ2-7; D is ambiguous. The CDR3 runs to 13 residues. Germline lookup yields CDR1 SGHTA and CDR2 FQGTGA. The V and J ends lost 4 bases and 0 bases respectively, with 7 bases between them.

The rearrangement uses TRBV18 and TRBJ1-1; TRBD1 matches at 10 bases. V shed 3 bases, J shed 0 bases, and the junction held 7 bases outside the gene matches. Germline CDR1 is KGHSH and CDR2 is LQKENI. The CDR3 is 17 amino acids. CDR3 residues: CASSPDRGNGMNTEAFF. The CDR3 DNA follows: TGTGCCAGCTCACCGGACAGGGGGAACGGTATGAACACTGAAGCTTTCTTT.

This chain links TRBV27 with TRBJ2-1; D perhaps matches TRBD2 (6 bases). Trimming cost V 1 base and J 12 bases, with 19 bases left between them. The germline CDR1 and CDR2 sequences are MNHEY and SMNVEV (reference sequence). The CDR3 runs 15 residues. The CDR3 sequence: CASSLYGSITSWQFF. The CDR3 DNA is TGTGCCAGCAGTTTATACGGGAGTATTACAAGCTGGCAGTTCTTC.

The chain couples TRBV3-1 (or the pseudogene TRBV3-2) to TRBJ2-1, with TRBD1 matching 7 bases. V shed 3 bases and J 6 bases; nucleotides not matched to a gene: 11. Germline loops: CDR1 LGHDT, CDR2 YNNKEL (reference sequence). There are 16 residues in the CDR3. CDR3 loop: CASSQRAGQVSNEQFF. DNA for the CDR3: TGTGCCAGCAGCCAGAGGGCCGGACAGGTGAGCAATGAGCAGTTCTTC.

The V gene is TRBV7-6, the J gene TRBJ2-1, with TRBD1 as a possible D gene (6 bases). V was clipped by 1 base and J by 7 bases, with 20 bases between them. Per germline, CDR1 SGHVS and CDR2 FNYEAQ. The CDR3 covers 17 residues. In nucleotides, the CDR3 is TGTGCCAGCAGCTTAGTGGGGGCCGGCCCGAGCAGAAATGAGCAGTTCTTC. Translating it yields CASSLVGAGPSRNEQFF.